The 21 T cell receptor beta chains below come from one sample, sequenced in a study of cytomegalovirus exposure and HLA in healthy donors. PCR involved 60 Vbeta and 13 Jbeta primers. The data were produced by immunoSEQ multiplex PCR, yet TCRdb's version contains in-frame clones alone and is incomplete. In the table there are approximately 100,000 clones, under 80% of which are singletons. Sequenced material: PBMCs. The receptors here all came from a human donor in good health.

Only one count was recorded for this clone. The chain carries TRBV5-1 and TRBJ2-1; D is unresolved. V was pared by 0 bases and J by 9 bases, with 10 bases between. This CDR3 comprises 13 residues. CDR1 and CDR2 (germline): SGHRS, YFSETQ. The CDR3 DNA sequence: TGCGCCAGCAGCTTGGCCCCGGTTCCTGAGCAGTTCTTC. The encoded protein is CASSLAPVPEQFF.

J is TRBJ2-7 and V is TRBV6-1, with a weak D call TRBD1 (5 bases). The CDR3 contains 11 residues. Trimming shortened V by 6 bases and J by 12 bases, and 15 bases separated the two germline ends. The germline CDR1 and CDR2 sequences are MNHNS and SASEGT. CDR3 DNA sequence: TGTGCCAGCAGGTTGACAGACCTGGGGTACTTC. It encodes CASRLTDLGYF.

V is TRBV6-5 and J is TRBJ2-3, with a weak D call TRBD2 (5 bases). V dropped 10 bases and J dropped 6 bases, with 14 bases sitting between them. Germline CDR1 is MNHEY and CDR2 is SVGAGI. CDR3 length: 12 amino acids. The CDR3 protein is CATTGGADTQYF. DNA for the CDR3: TGTGCCACCACCGGAGGAGCGGATACGCAGTATTTT.

V is TRBV6-1 and J is TRBJ1-3; D not certain. The germline V gene has CDR1 MNHNS and CDR2 SASEGT. Between the trimmed V and J ends, which lost 6 bases and 4 bases, there was a span of 10 bases. The CDR3 contains 13 residues. The CDR3 region has the DNA TGTGCCAGCAGGCTTGACACCGGAAACACCATATATTTT. It yields the protein CASRLDTGNTIYF.

The chain joins TRBV6-5 to TRBJ2-7, with 10 bases aligning to TRBD1. CDR3 length equals 15 residues. V lost 5 bases, J lost 4 bases, and 8 bases stayed unmatched. The germline V gene encodes CDR1 MNHEY and CDR2 SVGAGI. The chain's CDR3 is CASSLTDRGVYEQYF. The CDR3 bases are TGTGCCAGCAGTCTTACGGACAGGGGGGTTTACGAGCAGTACTTC.

V and J are TRBV15 and TRBJ1-4; no firm D call. This CDR3 comprises 16 residues. Trimming removed 3 bases at V and 5 bases at J, with 16 bases between. The germline V gene encodes CDR1 LNHNV and CDR2 YYDKDF (reference sequence). The CDR3 DNA reads TGTGCCACCAGCAGGAACCGAGGCTCGGGGAATGAAAAACTGTTTTTT. Its translation is CATSRNRGSGNEKLFF.

The V gene is TRBV7-8, the J gene TRBJ1-1; a weak D match, TRBD1 (6 bases). The germline gives CDR1 SGHVS, CDR2 FQNEAQ. Trimming stripped 5 bases from V and 1 base from J, with 17 bases between. The CDR3 spans 16 residues. In nucleotides, the CDR3 is TGTGCCAGCAGCCTTAACAGGGATCGGGCGAACACTGAAGCTTTCTTT. Its translation is CASSLNRDRANTEAFF.

The chain has TRBV5-4 and TRBJ2-2; D possibly corresponds to TRBD1 (5 bases). V dropped 4 bases and J dropped 1 base, with 14 bases sitting between them. The CDR3 is 16 amino acids. The germline CDR1 and CDR2 sequences are SGHNT and YYREEE (reference sequence). CDR3 nucleotides: TGTGCCAGCAGCCCTCAAACAGGACAGAACACCGGGGAGCTGTTTTTT. Protein sequence: CASSPQTGQNTGELFF.

The chain carries TRBV19 and TRBJ1-5; D is unresolved. This CDR3 contains 15 residues. Per the germline V gene, CDR1 is LNHDA and CDR2 is SQIVND (reference sequence). V dropped 5 bases and J dropped 2 bases, with 13 bases sitting between them. The CDR3 protein is CASSRLRDRNQPQHF. CDR3 nucleotides: TGTGCCAGTAGTCGACTCCGGGATCGCAATCAGCCCCAGCATTTT.

The chain carries TRBV5-1 and TRBJ2-7; possibly TRBD2 for D (6 bases). The length of the CDR3 is 12 residues. The V and J ends lost 4 bases and 6 bases respectively, with 11 bases between them. In germline, CDR1 is SGHRS, CDR2 YFSETQ. CDR3 in amino acids: CASSPGLTEQYF. The CDR3 DNA reads TGCGCCAGCAGCCCGGGACTCACCGAGCAGTACTTC.

The CDR3 nucleotides are TGCGCCAGCAGCTTGGCCGGGAGAGACCCCTACGAGCAGTACTTC. Its translation is CASSLAGRDPYEQYF. This chain links TRBV5-1 with TRBJ2-7, with D tentatively TRBD2 (6 bases). The ends were cut back, 0 bases at V and 2 bases at J, with 12 bases in the middle. Germline CDR1 is SGHRS and CDR2 is YFSETQ. The CDR3 spans 15 residues.

The CDR3 protein is CASSSYDPPGTQYF. CDR3 nucleotides: TGTGCCAGCAGTTCCTACGACCCTCCGGGTACCCAGTACTTC. The gene calls are TRBV27 and TRBJ2-5; D is unclear. Germline CDR1 is MNHEY and CDR2 is SMNVEV (reference sequence). The CDR3 spans 14 residues. V lost 4 bases, J lost 8 bases, and 17 bases lay in between.

Of note for this clone: No DNA is shown, since the ends of the CDR3 on it are uncertain; the CDR3 is the one TCRdb lists. CDR3 residues: CASSKVGRGNTGELFF. V is TRBV21-1 and J is TRBJ2-2; no check of the table's D call, TRBD1, against the DNA was made. TRBV21-1 is described as a pseudogene. With termini counted, the CDR3 has 16 amino acids.

This clone was picked up a small number of times. V and J are TRBV7-9 and TRBJ1-1; D call uncertain. This CDR3 comprises 12 residues. The V and J ends lost 5 bases and 5 bases respectively, with 9 bases between them. Germline CDR1 reads SEHNR; CDR2 reads FQNEAQ (reference sequence). The CDR3 region is CASSPIETEAFF. The DNA for the CDR3 is TGTGCCAGCAGCCCTATCGAAACTGAAGCTTTCTTT.

The chain has TRBV19 and TRBJ2-7, with a tentative D call TRBD1 (6 bases). Germline V gives CDR1 LNHDA, CDR2 SQIVND (reference sequence). The CDR3 extends over 14 amino acids. Trimming took 4 bases from V and 3 from J, leaving 13 bases between them. The CDR3: CASSSRGFIYEQYF. The CDR3, as DNA: TGTGCCAGTAGTAGCAGGGGATTTATCTACGAGCAGTACTTC.

This rearrangement joins TRBV11-2 to TRBJ2-7; the match to TRBD1 covers 7 bases. With V trimmed by 1 base and J by 3 bases, 3 bases remained unmatched. The length of the CDR3 is 14 residues. Germline V gives CDR1 SGHAT, CDR2 FQNNGV. Here the CDR3 reads CASSLGQGYYEQYF. The DNA of the CDR3 is TGTGCCAGCAGCTTAGGACAGGGCTACTACGAGCAGTACTTC.

The chain has TRBV7-2 and TRBJ2-1; 9 bases fit TRBD2. The CDR3 sequence is 15 residues long. CDR1 is SGHTA and CDR2 is FQGNSA in the germline V gene. The ends lost 1 base at V and 4 bases at J; junction bases unmatched: 2. CDR3 in amino acids: CASSLGTSVYNEQFF. In DNA, the CDR3 is TGTGCCAGCAGCTTAGGGACTAGCGTTTACAATGAGCAGTTCTTC.

The V gene is TRBV4-1, the J gene TRBJ2-5, with no clear D. V lost 4 bases and J 2 bases, leaving 8 bases between the germline ends. The CDR3 consists of 13 residues. The germline V gene has CDR1 MGHRA and CDR2 YSYEKL. CDR3 region: CASSRSPQETQYF. In DNA, the CDR3 is TGCGCCAGCAGCCGTAGCCCGCAAGAGACCCAGTACTTC.

V is TRBV4-3 and J is TRBJ2-1, with 8 bases fitting TRBD2. Unmatched junction bases numbered 13, after V lost 2 bases and J lost 16 bases. This CDR3 is built from 14 residues. CDR1 is LGHNA and CDR2 is YSLEER in the germline V gene. The CDR3 loop reads CASSQQKTSGSIFF. DNA for the CDR3: TGCGCCAGCAGCCAACAAAAAACTAGCGGCAGTATTTTCTTC.

In its sample, this clone was seen once. The chain is built from TRBV14 and TRBJ2-1; maybe TRBD1 (6 bases). CDR1 is SGHDN, CDR2 FVKESK, per germline. The V gene lost 1 base and the J gene lost 14 bases, with 15 bases spanning the gap. This CDR3 comprises 13 residues. In nucleotides, the CDR3 is TGTGCCAGCAGCCAAGCGAGGGGGTATCGTAAGTTCTTC. This sequence encodes CASSQARGYRKFF.

This clone was seen a single time. The CDR3 loop reads CASSLGWTPSYNEQFF. CDR3 bases: TGTGCCAGCAGCTTGGGATGGACACCGTCCTACAATGAGCAGTTCTTC. The chain has TRBV5-8 and TRBJ2-1, with D possibly matching TRBD1 (5 bases). V gave up 0 bases and J gave up 1 base, with 11 bases separating them. In germline, CDR1 is SGHTS, CDR2 YDEGEE. The CDR3 has 16 amino acids.